A single T cell receptor (beta chain) is shown here with its context. CDR1 SGDLS and CDR2 YYNGEE come from the germline V gene. The CDR3 runs to 17 residues. Trimming removed 4 bases from V and 1 base from J; junction bases left unmatched: 10. The protocol was immunoSEQ multiplex PCR, while the TCRdb copy is restricted to in-frame clones and leaves out a portion. This sample carries tens of thousands of clones, around nine tenths of them seen once, and the ten largest clones take approximately 5%. These data are taken from a study of blood T cell repertoires in COVID-19. About the study: Researchers got acute and convalescent COVID-19 samples from the United States, Italy and Spain.

The clonotype originates from a woman aged 80 or over with acute or convalescent COVID-19. The chain links TRBV9 to TRBJ2-3; 9 bases align to TRBD2. Sequencing was done on a sample of peripheral blood. Written as DNA, the CDR3 is TGTGCCAGCAGCCCCCGACTAGCGGACAAAGGCACAGATACGCAGTATTTT. This gives the protein CASSPRLADKGTDTQYF.